This section outlines one T cell receptor beta chain sequence together with its context. Libraries were prepared by immunoSEQ multiplex PCR; TCRdb keeps only in-frame clonotypes and omits some of them. The sample includes 250,000 to 300,000 clones, about 90% seen only once; the top ten take 2.2%. This sample stems from a study of blood T cell repertoires in COVID-19. Study summary: The United States, Italy and Spain provided the acute and convalescent COVID-19 samples. The cDNA or gDNA used as material had been derived from T cells, B-cell-depleted T cells, or PBMCs.

The V gene end was trimmed by 5 bases and the J gene end by 0 bases; junction bases not matched to a gene: 4. CDR3 length: 16 residues. The germline CDR1 and CDR2 sequences are SGHNT and YENEEA. The TCR sequence derives from a woman between 50 and 59 years old who had recovered from COVID-19. The specimen sequenced was peripheral blood. This sequence joins TRBV11-3 and TRBJ1-1, with 12 bases that match TRBD1. As DNA, the CDR3 is TGTGCCAGCAGCGCAGGGACAGGGGGCATGAACACTGAAGCTTTCTTT. Its translation: CASSAGTGGMNTEAFF.